The rows below give T cell receptor beta chains drawn from one sample of a study of T cell responses to AZD1222 COVID-19 vaccine. Profiled with immunoSEQ multiplex PCR; TCRdb holds only in-frame clones, not every one. The sample consists of about 140,000 clones, approximately 93% of them appearing once. This specimen was peripheral blood, taken on day 0 of MenACWY control vaccination. These receptors all come from an adult in good health. The CDR3 runs from the conserved cysteine through the conserved F or W. D genes are given only for firm matches. Expanded clones are given a class, and other clones once, few, many or no size at all.

cdr3_length	clone_size	v_call	d_call	j_call	cdr3_aa	cdr3_nt
15	.	TRBV7-8	.	TRBJ1-5	CASSFGGDSNQPQHF	TGTGCCAGCAGCTTTGGAGGTGATAGCAATCAGCCCCAGCATTTT
13	.	TRBV12-3/TRBV12-4	.	TRBJ1-1	CASSEGGSGEAFF	TGTGCCAGCAGCGAAGGGGGGTCGGGTGAAGCTTTCTTT
13	.	TRBV28	.	TRBJ1-1	CASSLLGNTEAFF	TGTGCCAGCAGTTTACTAGGGAACACTGAAGCTTTCTTT
14	.	TRBV7-3	.	TRBJ1-6	CASSQYPRYSPLHF	TGTGCCAGCAGCCAGTATCCGCGATATTCACCCCTCCACTTT
17	few	TRBV5-6	.	TRBJ1-2	CASSLVSMAGPNYGYTF	TGTGCCAGCAGCTTGGTTTCTATGGCAGGGCCTAACTATGGCTACACCTTC
14	once	TRBV29-1	.	TRBJ2-7	CSAQGLPRSNEQYF	TGCAGCGCCCAGGGACTTCCGAGAAGCAACGAGCAGTACTTC
13	.	TRBV27	.	TRBJ1-1	CASSLGPRTEAFF	TGTGCCAGCAGTTTAGGACCCCGCACTGAAGCTTTCTTT
11	.	TRBV20-1	.	TRBJ1-3	CSAGSGNTIYF	TGCAGTGCTGGGTCGGGAAACACCATATATTTT
13	.	TRBV7-2	.	TRBJ2-3	CASGGGPRDTQYF	TGTGCCAGCGGTGGGGGGCCGAGAGATACGCAGTATTTT
14	.	TRBV7-9	.	TRBJ2-1	CASSANSGDNEQFF	TGTGCCAGCAGCGCAAACTCTGGGGACAATGAGCAGTTCTTC
15	.	TRBV28	.	TRBJ2-5	CASSPRLGVDETQYF	TGTGCCAGCAGCCCAAGACTTGGGGTTGACGAGACCCAGTACTTC
15	.	TRBV3-1/TRBV3-2	.	TRBJ1-4	CASSQGRGWDEKLFF	TGTGCCAGCAGCCAAGGTAGGGGATGGGATGAAAAACTGTTTTTT
16	.	TRBV4-3	TRBD1	TRBJ1-1	CASSRTYRGPNTEAFF	TGCGCCAGCAGCCGCACTTACAGGGGGCCTAACACTGAAGCTTTCTTT
13	.	TRBV24-1	.	TRBJ1-1	CATSGEQNTEAFF	TGTGCCACCAGTGGGGAACAGAACACTGAAGCTTTCTTT
14	.	TRBV5-4	TRBD1	TRBJ1-2	CASLRTGWGTAYTF	TGTGCCAGCCTCCGGACAGGATGGGGGACTGCCTACACCTTC
15	.	TRBV6-4	.	TRBJ2-2	CASSEESGITGELFF	TGTGCCAGCAGTGAAGAGTCGGGGATCACCGGGGAGCTGTTTTTT
18	.	TRBV12-5	TRBD2	TRBJ2-3	CASGLAPSGSPSTDTQYF	TGTGCTAGTGGTTTGGCCCCTAGCGGGAGCCCCAGCACAGATACGCAGTATTTT
12	.	TRBV2	.	TRBJ1-5	CASSEGIQPQHF	TGTGCCAGCAGTGAAGGTATTCAGCCCCAGCATTTT
13	.	TRBV7-9	.	TRBJ1-2	CASSLLRGGGYTF	TGTGCCAGCAGCTTACTTCGGGGGGGTGGCTACACCTTC
16	.	TRBV7-9	TRBD2	TRBJ2-3	CASSPGTSGGTDTQYF	TGTGCCAGCAGCCCCGGGACTAGCGGGGGTACGGATACGCAGTATTTT
15	.	TRBV5-5	TRBD2	TRBJ2-3	CASSRIAGDTDTQYF	TGTGCCAGCAGCAGAATAGCGGGGGACACAGATACGCAGTATTTT
16	.	TRBV4-3	TRBD1	TRBJ1-5	CASSQDRGFSNQPQHF	TGCGCCAGCAGCCAGGACAGGGGTTTTAGCAATCAGCCCCAGCATTTT
16	.	TRBV5-5	TRBD1	TRBJ1-3	CASSGEGQGPGNTIYF	TGTGCCAGCAGCGGGGAGGGACAGGGTCCTGGAAACACCATATATTTT
15	.	TRBV6-5	.	TRBJ2-2	CAARGAGGNTGELFF	TGTGCCGCACGGGGGGCAGGGGGGAACACCGGGGAGCTGTTTTTT
15	.	TRBV5-1	.	TRBJ1-1	CASSLIRLAGSEAFF	TGCGCCAGCAGCTTGATTAGGCTGGCAGGGTCTGAAGCTTTCTTT
13	.	TRBV9	.	TRBJ2-7	CASSVEGMGEQYF	TGTGCCAGCAGCGTGGAGGGTATGGGCGAGCAGTACTTC
13	.	TRBV19	.	TRBJ1-1	CASSARLNTEAFF	TGTGCCAGTAGTGCCCGACTGAACACTGAAGCTTTCTTT
15	few	TRBV4-3	TRBD2	TRBJ2-7	CASSQGTSGVYEQYF	TGCGCCAGCAGCCAAGGTACTAGCGGAGTCTACGAGCAGTACTTC
13	.	TRBV25-1	.	TRBJ2-5	CASSGDRKETQYF	TGTGCCAGCAGTGGTGACAGAAAAGAGACCCAGTACTTC
12	once	TRBV24-1	.	TRBJ2-3	CASSNRADTQYF	TGTGCCTCTTCGAATAGGGCAGATACGCAGTATTTT
15	once	TRBV7-6	.	TRBJ2-7	CASSLGRDTTYEQYF	TGTGCCAGCAGCTTAGGTCGGGACACCACATACGAGCAGTACTTC
11	.	TRBV5-5	.	TRBJ2-3	CASSPTDTQYF	TGTGCCAGCAGCCCGACAGATACGCAGTATTTT
15	.	TRBV7-9	TRBD1	TRBJ1-1	CASSLMGQGNTEAFF	TGTGCCAGCAGCTTGATGGGACAGGGAAACACTGAAGCTTTCTTT
13	.	TRBV2	TRBD1	TRBJ2-7	CASSEAHLGQGDF	TGTGCCAGCAGTGAAGCGCACCTCGGGCAGGGGGACTTC
14	.	TRBV28	.	TRBJ1-5	CASSLRGGNQPQHF	TGTGCCAGCAGTTTAAGAGGGGGGAATCAGCCCCAGCATTTT
16	.	TRBV15	TRBD2	TRBJ2-1	CATSRDLTGRVGEQFF	TGTGCCACCAGCAGAGATTTGACCGGGAGGGTTGGTGAGCAGTTCTTC